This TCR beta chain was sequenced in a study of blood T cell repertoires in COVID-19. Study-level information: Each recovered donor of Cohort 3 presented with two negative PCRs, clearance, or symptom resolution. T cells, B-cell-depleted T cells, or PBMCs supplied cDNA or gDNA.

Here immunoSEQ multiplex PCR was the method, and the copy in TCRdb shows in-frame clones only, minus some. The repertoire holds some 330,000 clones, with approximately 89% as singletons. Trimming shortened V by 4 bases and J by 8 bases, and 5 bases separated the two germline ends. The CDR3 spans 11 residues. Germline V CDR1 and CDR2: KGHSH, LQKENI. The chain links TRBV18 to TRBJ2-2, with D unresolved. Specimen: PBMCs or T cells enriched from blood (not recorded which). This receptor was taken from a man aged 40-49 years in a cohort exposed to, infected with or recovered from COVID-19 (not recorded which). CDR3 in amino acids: CASSLTGELFF. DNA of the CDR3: TGTGCCAGCTCACTAACAGGGGAGCTGTTTTTT.